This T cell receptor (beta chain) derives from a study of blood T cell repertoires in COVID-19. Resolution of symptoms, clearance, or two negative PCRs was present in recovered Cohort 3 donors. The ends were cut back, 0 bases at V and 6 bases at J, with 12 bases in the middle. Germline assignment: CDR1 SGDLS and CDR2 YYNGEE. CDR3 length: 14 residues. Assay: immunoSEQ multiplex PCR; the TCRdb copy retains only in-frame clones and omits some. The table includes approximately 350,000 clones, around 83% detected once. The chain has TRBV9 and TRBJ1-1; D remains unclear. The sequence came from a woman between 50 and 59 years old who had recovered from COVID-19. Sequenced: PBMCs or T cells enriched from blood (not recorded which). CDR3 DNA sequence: TGTGCCAGCAGCGTAGACGCGGGGAGAGCTGAAGCTTTCTTT. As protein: CASSVDAGRAEAFF.